Listed below are T cell receptor beta chains from one sample, sequenced in a study of PD-L1 blockade in urothelial cancer. The method was immunoSEQ multiplex PCR; TCRdb's version includes in-frame clones alone and lacks a portion of them. The sample has 55,000 to 75,000 clones; roughly 77% are singletons. The sequences come from PBMCs, collected around atezolizumab (anti-PD-L1) treatment. All receptors derive from a man aged 65-85 years with urothelial cancer. Both conserved end residues are part of each CDR3. The D gene is left open where the match is weak. Where a row states a size, it is once, few, many or the class of an expanded clone; other rows omit it.

>TRBD2|TRBJ2-3|-|TRBV7-7|15
TGTGCCAGCAGCTTGGGACTAGCGGCCACAGATACGCAGTATTTT
CASSLGLAATDTQYF
>-|TRBJ1-1|-|TRBV15|16
TGTGCCACCAGCAGGGGGGACATCATAAGGAACACTGAAGCTTTCTTT
CATSRGDIIRNTEAFF
>TRBD2|TRBJ2-3|-|TRBV5-1|20
TGCGCCAGCAGCTTGGTGCGGGGGGCTATCCGGACTTCTAGCACAGATACGCAGTATTTT
CASSLVRGAIRTSSTDTQYF
>-|TRBJ1-1|few|TRBV2|13
TGTGCCAGCAGGACGGACAGGAACACTGAAGCTTTCTTT
CASRTDRNTEAFF
>-|TRBJ2-7|few|TRBV5-1|16
TGCGCCAGCAGCTTGTCAGTAGGACTCGCGGGCCACGAGCAGTACTTC
CASSLSVGLAGHEQYF
>-|TRBJ1-2|-|TRBV20-1|11
TGCAGTGCTAGTCACGACAGGGGCTACACCTTC
CSASHDRGYTF
>TRBD2|TRBJ2-1|-|TRBV7-8|15
TGTGCCAGCAGCTTATCCGGGACTAATTACAATGAGCAGTTCTTC
CASSLSGTNYNEQFF
>-|TRBJ1-3|few|TRBV9|15
TGTGCCAGCAGCGTAGGGGCAGGGCGCGGAAACACCATATATTTT
CASSVGAGRGNTIYF
>-|TRBJ1-3|-|TRBV5-4|16
TGTGCCAGCAGCGCCGGACAGTTTGGCTCTGGAAACACCATATATTTT
CASSAGQFGSGNTIYF
>-|TRBJ1-1|-|TRBV5-1|13
TGCGCCAGCAGCTGGGGGGGGAACACTGAAGCTTTCTTT
CASSWGGNTEAFF
>TRBD2|TRBJ2-1|medium-sized|TRBV19|17
TGTGCCAGTAGTTCCCTCTTAGCGGGAGGGTATCACAATGAGCAGTTCTTC
CASSSLLAGGYHNEQFF
>-|TRBJ1-2|-|TRBV6-5|15
TGTGCCAGCAGTCCAGACAGTAGGGTCCCCTATGGCTACACCTTC
CASSPDSRVPYGYTF
>TRBD1|TRBJ2-7|-|TRBV27|15
TGTGCCAGCAGTTTTCAGGGACAGACGGCACTCGAGCAGTACTTC
CASSFQGQTALEQYF
>TRBD2|TRBJ2-1|-|TRBV7-2|14
TGTGCCAGCAGCCTTAGCGGGACCCTCAATGAGCAGTTCTTC
CASSLSGTLNEQFF
>-|TRBJ2-7|-|TRBV13|16
TGTGCCAGCAGCCCCTCCACCAGGGGATCCTACTACGAGCAGTACTTC
CASSPSTRGSYYEQYF
>-|TRBJ2-5|-|TRBV7-9|12
TGTGCCAGCAGCCGTGGAGGGGAGACCCAGTACTTC
CASSRGGETQYF
>-|TRBJ2-6|-|TRBV5-1|17
TGCGCCAGCAGCCCGAGACAGCGTCGCTCTGGGGCCAACGTCCTGACTTTC
CASSPRQRRSGANVLTF
>TRBD1|TRBJ2-7|-|TRBV6-5|14
TGTGCCAGCAGTTCTATACAGGGGGCTGGTGAGCAGTACTTC
CASSSIQGAGEQYF
>-|TRBJ2-7|-|TRBV7-6|15
TGTGCCAGCAGCTTAGGGGCAGGGCTGGCCTACGAGCAGTACTTC
CASSLGAGLAYEQYF
>-|TRBJ1-1|-|TRBV19|13
TGTGCCAGTAGTTCAAACCGGGACACTGAAGCTTTCTTT
CASSSNRDTEAFF
>-|TRBJ1-2|-|TRBV7-9|13
TGTGCCAGCAGCTTTGAGGTAGCGGTCGGCTACACCTTC
CASSFEVAVGYTF
>-|TRBJ1-2|-|TRBV30|11
TGTGCCTGGTCACAGGGACCCGGCTACACCTTC
CAWSQGPGYTF
>-|TRBJ2-1|-|TRBV19|12
TGTGCCAGTAGTCTCGACAGCTATGAGCAGTTCTTC
CASSLDSYEQFF
>TRBD2|TRBJ2-3|-|TRBV7-7|17
TGTGCTAGCAGCCACTTCACCCCCCGCGGGAGTGCAGATACGCAGTATTTT
CASSHFTPRGSADTQYF
>-|TRBJ2-3|-|TRBV7-7|13
TGTGCCAGCAGCCCAAACCCCCGGGATACGCAGTATTTT
CASSPNPRDTQYF
>TRBD1|TRBJ2-1|-|TRBV7-2|14
TGTGCCAGCAGCCGGGACAGGGGATTCGGGGAGCAGTTCTTC
CASSRDRGFGEQFF
>TRBD1|TRBJ1-5|-|TRBV15|18
TGTGCCACCAGCAGCCCCCTACAGGGGAGTTCGGGCAATCAGCCCCAGCATTTT
CATSSPLQGSSGNQPQHF
>-|TRBJ1-1|few|TRBV4-2|14
TGTGCCAGCAGCCAGGGACACCCCGACACTGAAGCTTTCTTT
CASSQGHPDTEAFF
>TRBD2|TRBJ2-3|-|TRBV9|16
TGTGCCAGCAGCACCTCCGGGGGACTAGGGGCAAATACGCAGTATTTT
CASSTSGGLGANTQYF
>TRBD1|TRBJ1-5|-|TRBV6-5|13
TGTGCCACCACGACAGGGCCCAATCAGCCCCAGCATTTT
CATTTGPNQPQHF
>-|TRBJ1-5|-|TRBV19|12
TGTGCCAGTTTAACAGGGAATCAGCCCCAGCATTTT
CASLTGNQPQHF
>TRBD2|TRBJ2-7|-|TRBV19|16
TGTGCCAGTAGTTCGCTAGCGGGAGAAGACGGTGACGAGCAGTACTTC
CASSSLAGEDGDEQYF
>TRBD2|TRBJ2-3|-|TRBV27|17
TGTGCCAGCACGTCAGGGAGGGCCCCCTACTCCACAGATACGCAGTATTTT
CASTSGRAPYSTDTQYF
>-|TRBJ2-7|-|TRBV5-5|13
TGTGCCAGCAGCTTGGTACAGTCCTACGAGCAGTACTTC
CASSLVQSYEQYF
>TRBD1|TRBJ1-5|-|TRBV5-4|13
TGTGCCAGCAGCTTTGACAGGGTCCAGCCCCAGCATTTT
CASSFDRVQPQHF
>TRBD1|TRBJ2-7|-|TRBV5-4|15
TGTGCCAGCAGCTTGGCTAGACAGGGAGCCTACGAGCAGTACTTC
CASSLARQGAYEQYF
>-|TRBJ2-1|-|TRBV15|14
TGTGCCACACGAGGACAACAGCCTCTCAATGAGCAGTTCTTC
CATRGQQPLNEQFF
>TRBD2|TRBJ2-3|-|TRBV2|16
TGTGCCAGCAGTGCGCTAGCGGGAGTAGGCACAGATACGCAGTATTTT
CASSALAGVGTDTQYF
>-|TRBJ2-7|-|TRBV5-1|13
TGCGCCAGCTCTCTGGGGGCTCCTTACGAGCAGTACTTC
CASSLGAPYEQYF